These 25 T cell receptor beta chains were all obtained from the same sample, sequenced in a study of blood T cell repertoires in COVID-19. Sequenced by immunoSEQ multiplex PCR; TCRdb stores in-frame clones only, minus some. The sample shows 150,000 to 200,000 clones, roughly 86% of them seen only once. Sequenced material: peripheral blood. The receptor source for this set is an older man with acute or convalescent COVID-19.

The chain is built from TRBV11-2 and TRBJ2-1, with D unresolved. V lost 5 bases to trimming and J lost 3 bases, with 14 bases between them. Germline V gene lookup returns CDR1 SGHAT and CDR2 FQNNGV. CDR3 length equals 15 residues. CDR3 residues: CASSATGDIYNEQFF. CDR3 nucleotide sequence: TGTGCCAGCAGCGCGACCGGTGACATCTACAATGAGCAGTTCTTC. The full variable domain, with the rest looked up from reference TRBV11-2 and TRBJ2-1, is EAGVAQSPRYKIIEKRQSVAFWCNPISGHATLYWYQQILGQGPKLLIQFQNNGVVDDSQLPKDRFSAERLKGVDSTLKIQPAKLEDSAVYLCASSATGDIYNEQFFGPGTRLTVL.

The chain joins TRBV6-4 to TRBJ2-7; 11 bases match TRBD2. CDR3 length: 16 amino acids. The trim removed 11 bases at V and 6 bases at J, leaving 18 bases unmatched. Germline values: CDR1 MRHNA, CDR2 SNTAGT. The CDR3 region has the DNA TGTGCCCGGGAGGGGGCAACTAGCGGGAGATTGGTCGAGCAGTACTTC. Encoded protein: CAREGATSGRLVEQYF.

The chain joins TRBV27 to TRBJ1-1; D gene uncertain. CDR1 is MNHEY and CDR2 is SMNVEV in the germline V gene (reference sequence). There are 12 residues in the CDR3. Trimming took off 7 bases at V and 7 bases at J, with 13 bases between the two ends. CDR3 in amino acids: CASMGEAVEAFF. CDR3 nucleotides: TGTGCCAGCATGGGAGAGGCGGTTGAAGCTTTCTTT.

J is TRBJ1-2 and V is TRBV2, with D perhaps matching TRBD1 (5 bases). Germline V CDR1 and CDR2: SNHLY, FYNNEI. V was trimmed by 5 bases and J by 6 bases, leaving 13 bases between them. The CDR3 runs to 13 residues. The CDR3: CASSNSGLDGYTF. CDR3 sequence (DNA): TGTGCCAGCAGTAACTCAGGGCTTGATGGCTACACCTTC.

This chain connects TRBV28 to TRBJ2-2, with TRBD1 matching 8 bases. V shed 8 bases and J 4 bases; nucleotides not matched to a gene: 6. The CDR3 has 14 amino acids. Germline V gene sequence: CDR1 MDHEN, CDR2 SYDVKM. The CDR3 region has the DNA TGTGCCAGCGGAGGGACAGGCACCACCGGGGAGCTGTTTTTT. Its protein is CASGGTGTTGELFF.

This clone was detected only once. The rearrangement uses TRBV5-1 and TRBJ1-5, with 8 bases aligning to TRBD1. Germline V gene lookup returns CDR1 SGHRS and CDR2 YFSETQ. J gave up 7 bases and V 0 bases, and 6 bases lay outside the gene matches. The CDR3 has 15 amino acids. CDR3 nucleotides: TGCGCCAGCAGCTTGGGTCAGGGGGCCCCCCAGCCCCAGCATTTT. It translates to CASSLGQGAPQPQHF.

This chain links TRBV7-3 with TRBJ2-5; 7 positions match TRBD2. J lost 4 bases, V lost 6 bases, and 14 bases had no gene match. Looked up from germline, CDR1 is SGHTA and CDR2 is FQGTGA. The CDR3 is 16 residues long. The CDR3 loop is CASSHEGLLVGETQYF. Written as DNA, the CDR3 is TGTGCCAGCAGTCACGAGGGACTACTCGTGGGAGAGACCCAGTACTTC.

The CDR3 reads CASSLGGTSTYNEQFF. The DNA for the CDR3 is TGTGCCAGCAGTTTGGGCGGGACCTCAACTTACAATGAGCAGTTCTTC. The chain recombines TRBV28 with TRBJ2-1, with D possibly being TRBD2 (6 bases). From germline, CDR1 is MDHEN and CDR2 SYDVKM. CDR3 length: 16 residues. V was cut by 3 bases and J by 4 bases, with 16 bases left in between.

The chain joins TRBV18 to TRBJ1-1; TRBD1 aligns across 11 bases. V dropped 6 bases and J dropped 1; count of bases not matched to a gene: 13. CDR1 and CDR2 from the germline V gene are KGHSH and LQKENI. This CDR3 has 18 residues. This chain's CDR3 is CASSLGLSGQGGNTEAFF. Here the CDR3 DNA reads TGTGCCAGCTCCCTTGGCCTATCGGGACAGGGGGGGAACACTGAAGCTTTCTTT.

V is TRBV7-9 and J is TRBJ2-7; the match to TRBD2 covers 8 bases. Germline V gene lookup returns CDR1 SEHNR and CDR2 FQNEAQ (reference sequence). This CDR3 is built from 16 residues. With 1 base clipped from V and 0 bases from J, the junction kept 5 bases outside the gene matches. The CDR3 nucleotides read TGTGCCAGCAGCTTAGTAAAGCGGGGGAGCTCCTACGAGCAGTACTTC. Amino acids: CASSLVKRGSSYEQYF.

The chain combines TRBV19 with TRBJ1-5; 9 bases match TRBD1. Germline CDR1 LNHDA, CDR2 SQIVND (reference sequence). The V and J ends lost 5 bases and 7 bases, in that order; junction bases with no gene match: 6. The CDR3 is 14 amino acids. Here the CDR3 reads CASSVTGGGQPQHF. The CDR3 bases are TGTGCCAGTAGTGTGACAGGGGGAGGACAGCCCCAGCATTTT.

The count of this clone is one. The V call is TRBV30, the J call TRBJ1-4, with a weak D call TRBD1 (5 bases). The germline gives CDR1 GTSNPN, CDR2 SVGIG (reference sequence). The CDR3 has 17 amino acids. Trimming removed 3 bases from V and 4 bases from J, with 21 bases in between. The CDR3 DNA follows: TGTGCCTGGAGCATGACAGAGGTATCAGGTGATAATGAAAAACTGTTTTTT. Encoded protein: CAWSMTEVSGDNEKLFF.

The V and J genes are TRBV4-1 and TRBJ2-5, with a weak D call TRBD1 (6 bases). Germline V gene sequence: CDR1 MGHRA, CDR2 YSYEKL. The CDR3 length is 17 residues. Deletions cut 1 base from V and 5 bases from J, with 20 bases between. CDR3 in DNA: TGCGCCAGCAGCCAAGCCCCTGGGCAGGGGACGGGGGAGACCCAGTACTTC. This gives the protein CASSQAPGQGTGETQYF.

The chain employs TRBV5-1 and TRBJ2-7; 7 bases agree with TRBD1. The V and J ends lost 0 bases and 4 bases, in that order; junction bases with no gene match: 7. CDR3 length: 15 amino acids. Germline assignment: CDR1 SGHRS and CDR2 YFSETQ. The CDR3 spells CASSLVGGAWYEQYF. In DNA, the CDR3 is TGCGCCAGCAGCTTGGTAGGGGGCGCTTGGTACGAGCAGTACTTC.

The chain uses TRBV30 and TRBJ2-1; 12 bases match TRBD2. V gave up 5 bases and J gave up 6 bases; unmatched junction bases: 2. The CDR3 runs 13 residues. Germline loops: CDR1 GTSNPN, CDR2 SVGIG (reference sequence). In nucleotides, the CDR3 is TGTGCCTGGGGACTAGCGGGGTCCAATGAGCAGTTCTTC. Its translation is CAWGLAGSNEQFF.

The chain is built from TRBV20-1 and TRBJ1-2; 7 nucleotides agree with TRBD1. The length of the CDR3 is 11 residues. Germline V lookup: CDR1 DFQATT, CDR2 SNEGSKA (reference sequence). In DNA form, the CDR3 reads TGCAGAGCACTTGACAGGGCTGGCTACACCTTC. It is translated as CRALDRAGYTF.

The chain couples TRBV24-1 to TRBJ2-1, with TRBD2 matching over 11 bases. V lost 2 bases, J lost 6 bases, and 5 bases stayed unmatched. Germline values: CDR1 KGHDR, CDR2 SFDVKD. This CDR3 spans 16 amino acids. The CDR3 region has the DNA TGTGCCACCAGTGATTCGGTAGCGGGAGGGTTCAATGAGCAGTTCTTC. It is translated as CATSDSVAGGFNEQFF.

The chain uses TRBV19 and TRBJ2-6; maybe TRBD1 (5 bases). Germline assignment: CDR1 LNHDA and CDR2 SQIVND (reference sequence). The CDR3 consists of 13 residues. Trimming shortened V by 6 bases and J by 4 bases, and 7 bases separated the two germline ends. The CDR3 reads CASSRTGANVLTF. For the CDR3, the DNA is TGTGCCAGTAGCCGGACAGGGGCCAACGTCCTGACTTTC.

This clone was picked up many times. The V call is TRBV7-2, the J call TRBJ1-1; the D is unclear. CDR3 length equals 15 residues. Germline values: CDR1 SGHTA, CDR2 FQGNSA. The V gene lost 2 bases and the J gene lost 3 bases, with 13 bases spanning the gap. CDR3 amino acids: CASSLKANQDTEAFF. As DNA, the CDR3 is TGTGCCAGCAGCTTAAAGGCTAATCAGGACACTGAAGCTTTCTTT.

This chain uses TRBV28 with TRBJ1-2; D is uncertain. CDR3 length equals 14 residues. The germline gives CDR1 MDHEN, CDR2 SYDVKM. V gave up 1 base and J gave up 4 bases, with 10 bases separating them. The CDR3 loop reads CASSLSGNLYGYTF. The CDR3 nucleotides read TGTGCCAGCAGTTTATCGGGGAACCTCTATGGCTACACCTTC.

This chain joins TRBV6-5 and TRBJ1-1; 9 bases are a match to TRBD1. Germline V gene lookup returns CDR1 MNHEY and CDR2 SVGAGI. With 4 bases clipped from V and 9 bases from J, the junction kept 15 bases outside the gene matches. This CDR3 comprises 16 residues. The CDR3 DNA reads as TGTGCCAGCAGTTTGAGGGAACAGGGGGCGGCCTTTAAAGCTTTCTTT. Residues: CASSLREQGAAFKAFF.

V and J are TRBV5-4 and TRBJ2-5; the match to TRBD1 covers 8 bases. With 5 bases clipped from V and 7 bases from J, the junction kept 7 bases outside the gene matches. The CDR3 loop spans 13 amino acids. The germline V gene has CDR1 SGHNT and CDR2 YYREEE (reference sequence). The CDR3 loop reads CASSSTGVGTQYF. CDR3 DNA sequence: TGTGCCAGCAGTTCGACAGGGGTTGGGACCCAGTACTTC.

The rearrangement joins TRBV6-5 to TRBJ2-1, with TRBD1 identical over 7 bases. V gave up 2 bases and J gave up 8 bases; unmatched junction bases: 6. CDR1 and CDR2 from the germline V gene are MNHEY and SVGAGI. CDR3 size: 14 residues. The CDR3 loop reads CASSYARGSDEQFF. For the CDR3, the DNA is TGTGCCAGCAGTTACGCCAGGGGGTCGGATGAGCAGTTCTTC.

Details on this clone: This sample includes further DNA sequences coding for the same CDR3. The V gene is TRBV18, the J gene TRBJ2-3, with 7 nucleotides matching TRBD1. The V and J ends lost 3 bases and 3 bases, in that order; junction bases with no gene match: 3. The germline gives CDR1 KGHSH, CDR2 LQKENI. This CDR3 spans 14 amino acids. The CDR3 is CASSPDRVTDTQYF. The DNA for the CDR3 is TGTGCCAGCTCACCTGACAGGGTTACAGATACGCAGTATTTT.

The chain joins TRBV28 to TRBJ1-5; D gene unclear. Germline CDR1 and CDR2: MDHEN and SYDVKM. The V and J ends lost 2 bases and 4 bases respectively, with 3 bases between them. There are 12 residues in the CDR3. CDR3 loop: CASSLENQPQHF. The DNA of the CDR3 is TGTGCCAGCAGTTTAGAGAATCAGCCCCAGCATTTT. Looking up the rest from reference TRBV28 and TRBJ1-5 gives the full variable domain: DVKVTQSSRYLVKRTGEKVFLECVQDMDHENMFWYRQDPGLGLRLIYFSYDVKMKEKGDIPEGYSVSREKKERFSLILESASTNQTSMYLCASSLENQPQHFGDGTRLSIL.